This T cell receptor beta chain was obtained from a study of blood T cell repertoires in COVID-19. Overall study context: Specimens from acute and convalescent COVID-19 originated in the United States, Italy and Spain. The cDNA or gDNA used as material had been derived from T cells, B-cell-depleted T cells, or PBMCs.

Using immunoSEQ multiplex PCR, the repertoire was profiled, and TCRdb retains in-frame clones only, with some absent. The table shows 100,000 to 110,000 clones, with around four fifths occurring only once. This CDR3 has 16 residues. From germline, CDR1 is MGHRA and CDR2 YSYEKL. V was pared by 4 bases and J by 6 bases, with 21 bases between. Sequenced: peripheral blood. The receptor was isolated from a man aged 65-85 years with active or convalescent COVID-19. The genes are TRBV4-1 and TRBJ1-2, with D possibly matching TRBD1 (6 bases). CDR3 coding DNA: TGCGCCAGCAGCCTATCGACCGGACAGAAATCAAATGGCTACACCTTC. Its protein product is CASSLSTGQKSNGYTF.